Presented here are 26 T cell receptor beta chains from one specimen sequenced in a study of cytomegalovirus exposure and HLA in healthy donors. Primers included in the PCR were 60 Vbeta and 13 Jbeta primers. TCRdb keeps only in-frame clones here, not all; method: immunoSEQ multiplex PCR. There are some 100,000 clones in the sample; nearly 70% occur only once, and under 6.5% lies in the top ten. Sequenced sample: PBMCs. Receptors originate from a woman aged 70 to 79 in good health and CMV-seropositive.

As regards this clone: The junction departs from germline at one end; a sequencing error may be responsible. The chain is built from TRBV7-7 and TRBJ2-2; the D gene is possibly TRBD2 (6 bases). The CDR3 consists of 14 residues. Germline V CDR1 and CDR2: SSHAT, FNYEAQ (reference sequence). CDR3 residues: CASSLAAGTGELFF. CDR3 sequence (DNA): TGTGCTAGCAGCTTAGCGGCAGGCACCGGGGAGCTGTTTTTT.

The gene calls are TRBV6-1 and TRBJ1-6; D perhaps matches TRBD1 (5 bases). This CDR3 is 15 amino acids long. Per the germline V gene, CDR1 is MNHNS and CDR2 is SASEGT. Trimming left V 8 bases short and J 7 bases short, with 18 bases between. The chain's CDR3 is CASRQAGFVNSPLHF. The CDR3 DNA is TGTGCCAGCCGCCAAGCAGGGTTTGTCAATTCACCCCTCCACTTT.

The chain recombines TRBV5-1 with TRBJ2-7; 9 bases align to TRBD1. J gave up 3 bases and V 1 base, and 8 bases lay outside the gene matches. This CDR3 has 16 amino acids. In germline, CDR1 is SGHRS, CDR2 YFSETQ. The CDR3 bases are TGCGCCAGCAGCTTGTTGGGCGGACAGGGGTACTACGAGCAGTACTTC. Protein: CASSLLGGQGYYEQYF.

The gene calls are TRBV7-8 and TRBJ2-1; TRBD1 aligns across 10 bases. The CDR3 has 15 residues. Germline trimming cut 6 bases from V and 9 bases from J; bases unmatched to any gene: 11. Germline V gene lookup returns CDR1 SGHVS and CDR2 FQNEAQ. The CDR3 DNA reads as TGTGCCAGCAGATACGGACAGGGGGAGTCCGGTGAGCAGTTCTTC. This translates into CASRYGQGESGEQFF.

This chain links TRBV19 with TRBJ1-5; D perhaps matches TRBD1 (5 bases). The CDR3 loop spans 14 amino acids. V was clipped by 3 bases and J by 7 bases, with 13 bases between them. Germline V gene lookup returns CDR1 LNHDA and CDR2 SQIVND (reference sequence). The CDR3 nucleotides are TGTGCCAGTAGTATTGGCAGGGAGGCCCAGCCCCAGCATTTT. Translated, it gives CASSIGREAQPQHF.

This clone turned up a few times. The V and J genes are TRBV5-4 and TRBJ2-3; possibly TRBD2 for D (6 bases). V dropped 4 bases and J dropped 6 bases, with 15 bases sitting between them. Germline CDR1 is SGHNT and CDR2 is YYREEE (reference sequence). This CDR3 spans 14 amino acids. The CDR3 loop is CASSPRQEGDTQYF. CDR3 DNA sequence: TGTGCCAGCAGCCCCCGGCAGGAGGGGGATACGCAGTATTTT.

In DNA, the CDR3 is TGCGCCAGCAGAAGTACTAGCGGGGGGATGTACGAGCAGTACTTC. As protein: CASRSTSGGMYEQYF. The chain recombines TRBV5-1 with TRBJ2-7, with 12 bases identical to TRBD2. Germline assignment: CDR1 SGHRS and CDR2 YFSETQ. V was clipped by 5 bases and J by 4 bases; unmatched bases: 7. The CDR3 is made up of 15 amino acids.

The V and J genes are TRBV6-5 and TRBJ1-5; tentatively, D is TRBD1 (6 bases). The CDR3 is made up of 13 amino acids. Trimming left V 8 bases short and J 6 bases short, with 14 bases between. Germline-derived CDR1 and CDR2 are MNHEY and SVGAGI. CDR3 nucleotides: TGTGCCAGCGGGCAGGGGTCAACTCAGCCCCAGCATTTT. Translated, it gives CASGQGSTQPQHF.

The gene calls are TRBV10-1 and TRBJ1-1; D not certain. CDR3 length: 13 amino acids. Germline CDR1 WNHNN, CDR2 SYGVQD (reference sequence). V lost 5 bases, J lost 1 base, and 8 bases lay in between. The CDR3 sequence: CASSSTQNTEAFF. CDR3 DNA sequence: TGCGCCAGCAGTTCGACACAGAACACTGAAGCTTTCTTT.

V gene TRBV11-3 combines with J gene TRBJ2-2, with 8 nucleotides matching TRBD1. Germline V gene data show CDR1 as SGHNT and CDR2 as YENEEA. With V trimmed by 2 bases and J by 4 bases, 6 bases remained unmatched. The CDR3 extends over 16 amino acids. This CDR3 is CASSLRTGWITGELFF. The CDR3 coding sequence is TGTGCCAGCAGCTTAAGGACAGGGTGGATCACCGGGGAGCTGTTTTTT.

This clone was detected only once. V and J are TRBV19 and TRBJ2-7, with TRBD1 matching over 9 bases. The J segment lost 6 bases and the V segment lost 0 bases, leaving 3 bases of the junction unmatched. This CDR3 has 14 residues. Germline V gives CDR1 LNHDA, CDR2 SQIVND (reference sequence). The CDR3 sequence: CASSIEGQGSEQYF. In DNA form, the CDR3 reads TGTGCCAGTAGTATAGAGGGACAGGGATCCGAGCAGTACTTC.

The V and J genes are TRBV10-3 and TRBJ2-7; D might be TRBD1 (6 bases). This CDR3 region has 14 residues. V was clipped by 4 bases and J by 5 bases, with 15 bases between them. Germline V gives CDR1 ENHRY, CDR2 SYGVKD. The CDR3 region is CAISAGGQGNEQYF. The CDR3 nucleotides read TGTGCCATCAGTGCTGGGGGCCAGGGAAACGAGCAGTACTTC.

The CDR3, as DNA: TGTGCCAGCAAGTCGGAGGGCCGTTACAATGAGCAGTTCTTC. Its translation: CASKSEGRYNEQFF. This chain joins TRBV2 and TRBJ2-1; a possible D gene is TRBD2 (6 bases). CDR1 and CDR2 from the germline V gene are SNHLY and FYNNEI. The CDR3 consists of 14 residues. Deletions cut 7 bases from V and 4 bases from J, with 14 bases between. Complete variable domain (other parts from reference TRBV2 and TRBJ2-1): EPEVTQTPSHQVTQMGQEVILRCVPISNHLYFYWYRQILGQKVEFLVSFYNNEISEKSEIFDDQFSVERPDGSNFTLKIRSTKLEDSAMYFCASKSEGRYNEQFFGPGTRLTVL.

This clone was seen just once. The chain uses TRBV7-2 and TRBJ1-1; no reliable D call. CDR1 and CDR2 from the germline V gene are SGHTA and FQGNSA. The germline V and J ends were trimmed by 4 bases and 5 bases, with 11 bases remaining between them. The CDR3 is 13 amino acids. The CDR3: CASSSQERTEAFF. CDR3 coding DNA: TGTGCCAGCAGCTCTCAGGAGCGGACTGAAGCTTTCTTT. The variable domain in full, with the rest retrieved from reference TRBV7-2 and TRBJ1-1, is GAGVSQSPSNKVTEKGKDVELRCDPISGHTALYWYRQSLGQGLEFLIYFQGNSAPDKSGLPSDRFSAERTGGSVSTLTIQRTQQEDSAVYLCASSSQERTEAFFGQGTRLTVV.

This rearrangement joins TRBV7-2 to TRBJ2-7; D is possibly TRBD2 (5 bases). V was pared by 5 bases and J by 6 bases, with 11 bases between. There are 12 residues in the CDR3. From germline, CDR1 is SGHTA and CDR2 FQGNSA. DNA of the CDR3: TGTGCCAGCAGCCTAACTAGAGTCGAGCAGTACTTC. The encoded protein is CASSLTRVEQYF.

This chain joins TRBV4-1 and TRBJ1-1, with D perhaps TRBD1 (6 bases). Germline CDR1 is MGHRA and CDR2 is YSYEKL. V shed 1 base and J shed 1 base, with 13 bases lying between them. The CDR3 totals 16 residues. The CDR3 coding sequence is TGCGCCAGCAGCCAAGCCCAGGGGTGGAGGAACACTGAAGCTTTCTTT. Encoded protein: CASSQAQGWRNTEAFF.

This clone came up a few times. This sequence joins TRBV5-1 and TRBJ2-7, with D tentatively TRBD1 (6 bases). The germline V gene has CDR1 SGHRS and CDR2 YFSETQ. The CDR3 runs to 14 residues. The V end was cut by 4 bases, the J end by 3 bases, with 14 bases between. The CDR3: CASSPSQGNYEQYF. As DNA, the CDR3 is TGCGCCAGCAGCCCTTCGCAGGGGAACTACGAGCAGTACTTC.

The V call is TRBV6-5, the J call TRBJ1-5; D gene uncertain. V lost 6 bases to trimming and J lost 4 bases, with 13 bases between them. Germline V gene sequence: CDR1 MNHEY, CDR2 SVGAGI. The CDR3 spans 14 residues. CDR3 nucleotide sequence: TGTGCCAGCAGGCTTAGGACGGGAAATCAGCCCCAGCATTTT. Protein: CASRLRTGNQPQHF.

This clone occurred a few times. V and J are TRBV25-1 and TRBJ1-6, with D perhaps TRBD1 (6 bases). The V end was cut by 5 bases, the J end by 6 bases, with 14 bases between. The V gene's germline CDR1 is MGHDK and CDR2 SYGVNS. The CDR3 loop spans 15 amino acids. Here the CDR3 reads CASSSLGQINSPLHF. The CDR3 DNA follows: TGTGCCAGCAGTTCTCTTGGACAGATTAATTCACCCCTCCACTTT.

The chain is built from TRBV9 and TRBJ1-1; possible D gene TRBD1, 6 bases. Germline CDR1 and CDR2: SGDLS and YYNGEE. The CDR3 contains 13 residues. Trimming took 6 bases from V and 1 from J, leaving 10 bases between them. CDR3 in amino acids: CASTTTGNTEAFF. The CDR3 DNA reads TGTGCCAGCACCACGACAGGGAACACTGAAGCTTTCTTT.

J is TRBJ1-1 and V is TRBV6-1; perhaps TRBD1 as D (5 bases). Trimming took off 1 base at V and 4 bases at J, with 13 bases between the two ends. The germline gives CDR1 MNHNS, CDR2 SASEGT. The CDR3 has 15 amino acids. Written as DNA, the CDR3 is TGTGCCAGCAGTGAAGGGAAGGGCAGGGCCACTGAAGCTTTCTTT. It specifies CASSEGKGRATEAFF.

The rearrangement uses TRBV29-1 and TRBJ2-5, with 11 bases fitting TRBD2. Germline V lookup: CDR1 SQVTM, CDR2 ANQGSEA. J gave up 4 bases and V 4 bases, and 5 bases lay outside the gene matches. This CDR3 is built from 14 residues. The CDR3 DNA follows: TGCAGCGTTGTCTCTAGCGGGGGGTCAGAGACCCAGTACTTC. It translates to CSVVSSGGSETQYF.

V gene TRBV30 combines with J gene TRBJ1-4, with 8 bases that match TRBD1. J lost 6 bases, V lost 1 base, and 4 bases had no gene match. The V gene's germline CDR1 is GTSNPN and CDR2 SVGIG (reference sequence). CDR3 length: 14 amino acids. The CDR3 spells CAWSAGGVDEKLFF. In DNA form, the CDR3 reads TGTGCCTGGAGTGCAGGGGGCGTTGATGAAAAACTGTTTTTT.

The gene calls are TRBV25-1 and TRBJ1-2, with 7 bases that match TRBD1. The CDR3 has 14 residues. Trimming took 5 bases from V and 7 from J; bases not matched to a gene: 10. Germline V gene sequence: CDR1 MGHDK, CDR2 SYGVNS. Here the CDR3 DNA reads TGTGCCAGCAGTCTCGGAGGACAGGCTCCTGGCTACACCTTC. Translation gives CASSLGGQAPGYTF.

The CDR3 loop reads CASSQDPSGGEGEQFF. CDR3 DNA: TGCGCCAGCAGCCAAGACCCTAGCGGGGGGGAGGGAGAGCAGTTCTTC. The chain recombines TRBV4-1 with TRBJ2-1; TRBD2 matches 12 bases. Trimming took 0 bases from V and 10 from J; bases not matched to a gene: 7. The CDR3 extends over 16 amino acids. Germline-derived CDR1 and CDR2 are MGHRA and YSYEKL.

The chain couples TRBV5-1 to TRBJ1-1; maybe TRBD1 (5 bases). V shed 3 bases and J shed 3 bases, with 15 bases lying between them. The germline gives CDR1 SGHRS, CDR2 YFSETQ. CDR3 size: 15 residues. CDR3 loop: CASSSKRAGDTEAFF. The CDR3 region has the DNA TGCGCCAGCAGCTCTAAGAGGGCGGGGGACACTGAAGCTTTCTTT.